The rows below give T cell receptor beta chains drawn from one sample of a study of T-cell memory formation after mild COVID-19. TCRdb reprocessed the 5' RACE reads with MiXCR, giving one entry per CDR3 protein. The sample lists a few hundred thousand distinct CDR3 sequences, 21% occurring once. The specimen sequenced was PBMCs or a T cell subset sorted from them (not recorded which). The receptors originated from an adult woman who had mild COVID-19 (a few samples of this study predate the infection). Cell type and time point are not known. CDR3s include the opening cysteine and the closing phenylalanine or tryptophan.

J gene: TRBJ2-3; V gene: TRBV14; CDR3 protein: CASSQDLDPRGTDTQYF
J gene: TRBJ2-3; V gene: TRBV10-2; CDR3 protein: CASSEGLVRADTQYF
J gene: TRBJ2-7; V gene: TRBV12-3/TRBV12-4; CDR3 protein: CASSLFLGIYEQYF
J gene: TRBJ1-2; V gene: TRBV5-1; CDR3 protein: CASSLVGRGFDYGYTF
J gene: TRBJ2-3; V gene: TRBV3-1; CDR3 protein: CASSRHSTDTQYF
J gene: TRBJ1-1; V gene: TRBV5-1; CDR3 protein: CASRNPLEWNTEAFF
J gene: TRBJ2-5; V gene: TRBV5-1; CDR3 protein: CASSPGGQWETQYF
J gene: TRBJ2-1; V gene: TRBV5-1; CDR3 protein: CASSLTDVEQFF
J gene: TRBJ2-1; V gene: TRBV2; CDR3 protein: CASRPTRNEQFF
J gene: TRBJ1-6; V gene: TRBV4-3; CDR3 protein: CASSQGKGSYNSPLHF
J gene: TRBJ2-1; V gene: TRBV7-9; CDR3 protein: CASSSGRQGNEQFF
J gene: TRBJ1-1; V gene: TRBV4-3; CDR3 protein: CASSRSDGLNTEAFF
J gene: TRBJ2-7; V gene: TRBV24-1; CDR3 protein: CATSDFGQSGHEQYF
J gene: TRBJ1-6; V gene: TRBV12-3/TRBV12-4; CDR3 protein: CASSSLAGDSPLHF
J gene: TRBJ2-5; V gene: TRBV15; CDR3 protein: CATSRASGPQETQYF
J gene: TRBJ1-3; V gene: TRBV29-1; CDR3 protein: CSVLLGNTIYF
J gene: TRBJ2-4; V gene: TRBV20-1; CDR3 protein: CSATGTLLAKNIQYF
J gene: TRBJ2-1; V gene: TRBV15; CDR3 protein: CATSREGSWAGARNEQFF
J gene: TRBJ2-1; V gene: TRBV7-3; CDR3 protein: CASSSGSSKFNEQFF
J gene: TRBJ2-3; V gene: TRBV7-2; CDR3 protein: CASSLAMGVLTYF
J gene: TRBJ1-5; V gene: TRBV2; CDR3 protein: CASSDRGGYQPQHF
J gene: TRBJ2-1; V gene: TRBV19; CDR3 protein: CASSMQAGEQFF
J gene: TRBJ2-3; V gene: TRBV20-1; CDR3 protein: CSATPVSGTQYF
J gene: TRBJ1-3; V gene: TRBV18; CDR3 protein: CASSPKISGNTIYF
J gene: TRBJ2-1; V gene: TRBV7-6; CDR3 protein: CASSLGQTNEQFF
J gene: TRBJ2-7; V gene: TRBV6-1; CDR3 protein: CASGRDYLEQYF
J gene: TRBJ1-1; V gene: TRBV7-9; CDR3 protein: CASSVSFGPTHLNTEAFF
J gene: TRBJ2-1; V gene: TRBV7-6; CDR3 protein: CASSSERGPYNEQFF
J gene: TRBJ1-1; V gene: TRBV6-5; CDR3 protein: CASRGQGSEAFF
J gene: TRBJ1-1; V gene: TRBV5-1; CDR3 protein: CASSLEGLPLTEAFF
J gene: TRBJ2-1; V gene: TRBV12-3/TRBV12-4; CDR3 protein: CASRSEGLAGYNEQFF
J gene: TRBJ1-2; V gene: TRBV7-6; CDR3 protein: CASSLTIRTGPYTF
J gene: TRBJ1-3; V gene: TRBV5-1; CDR3 protein: CASSFGRGTIYF
J gene: TRBJ1-3; V gene: TRBV4-1; CDR3 protein: CASSQSPFSGNTIYF
J gene: TRBJ2-3; V gene: TRBV7-2; CDR3 protein: CASSLSLLSTDTQYF
J gene: TRBJ2-1; V gene: TRBV7-9; CDR3 protein: CASSLEGSVGNEQFF
J gene: TRBJ2-5; V gene: TRBV6-5; CDR3 protein: CASSYGRLQETQYF
J gene: TRBJ1-5; V gene: TRBV20-1; CDR3 protein: CSAGRNRGLGNQPQHF
J gene: TRBJ2-3; V gene: TRBV7-9; CDR3 protein: CASTQGTGTGGGDTQYF
J gene: TRBJ2-3; V gene: TRBV7-9; CDR3 protein: CASSRPTSGTTDTQYF
J gene: TRBJ2-1; V gene: TRBV5-1; CDR3 protein: CASSFRSNEQFF
J gene: TRBJ2-1; V gene: TRBV19; CDR3 protein: CASSTSLAFVNEQFF
J gene: TRBJ2-3; V gene: TRBV9; CDR3 protein: CASSVWTGEPDTQYF
J gene: TRBJ2-7; V gene: TRBV6-2/TRBV6-3; CDR3 protein: CASSARLAGTYEQYF
J gene: TRBJ2-5; V gene: TRBV12-3/TRBV12-4; CDR3 protein: CASSLLGGEETQYF
J gene: TRBJ1-5; V gene: TRBV12-3/TRBV12-4; CDR3 protein: CASTLSSRVYSNQPQHF
J gene: TRBJ2-3; V gene: TRBV11-2; CDR3 protein: CASSFERVGTDTQYF
J gene: TRBJ2-2; V gene: TRBV7-3; CDR3 protein: CASSLEWTGGTGELFF
J gene: TRBJ1-1; V gene: TRBV9; CDR3 protein: CASSVVLTSTEAFF
J gene: TRBJ2-2; V gene: TRBV10-3; CDR3 protein: CAIRLTGAGELFF
J gene: TRBJ2-7; V gene: TRBV12-3/TRBV12-4; CDR3 protein: CASSQFRGVYEQYF
J gene: TRBJ2-2; V gene: TRBV24-1; CDR3 protein: CATKKTGQGNTGELFF
J gene: TRBJ2-7; V gene: TRBV11-2; CDR3 protein: CASSSLAGGPYEQYF
J gene: TRBJ2-2; V gene: TRBV7-9; CDR3 protein: CASSLGQLDTGELFF
J gene: TRBJ1-1; V gene: TRBV19; CDR3 protein: CASSATGDLGEAFF
J gene: TRBJ1-3; V gene: TRBV5-1; CDR3 protein: CASSRDQGNTIYF
J gene: TRBJ2-5; V gene: TRBV6-5; CDR3 protein: CASSADRGLETQYF
J gene: TRBJ2-3; V gene: TRBV7-2; CDR3 protein: CASSLNSWFGTDTQYF